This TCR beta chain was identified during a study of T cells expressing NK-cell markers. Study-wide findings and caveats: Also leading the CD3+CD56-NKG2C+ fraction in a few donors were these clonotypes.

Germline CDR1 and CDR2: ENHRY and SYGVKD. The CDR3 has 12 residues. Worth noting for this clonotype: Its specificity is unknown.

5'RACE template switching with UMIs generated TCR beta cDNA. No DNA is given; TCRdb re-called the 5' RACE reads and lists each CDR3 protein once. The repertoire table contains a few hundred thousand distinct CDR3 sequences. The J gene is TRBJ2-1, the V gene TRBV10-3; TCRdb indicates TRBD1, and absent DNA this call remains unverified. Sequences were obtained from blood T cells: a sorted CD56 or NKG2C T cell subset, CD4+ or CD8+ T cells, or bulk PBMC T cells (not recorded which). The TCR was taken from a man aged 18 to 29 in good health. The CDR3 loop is CAIQGANNEQFF.